This T cell receptor beta chain was sequenced in a study of blood T cell repertoires in COVID-19. CDR3 size: 16 residues. Trimming took off 1 base at V and 4 bases at J, with 16 bases between the two ends. Germline V gene lookup returns CDR1 MDHEN and CDR2 SYDVKM. The repertoire was sequenced with immunoSEQ multiplex PCR; TCRdb's copy has only in-frame clones and lacks some. The sample yields around 110,000 clones, almost 85% seen once. This chain connects TRBV28 to TRBJ1-1, with D possibly matching TRBD1 (5 bases). Material for sequencing was peripheral blood. The TCR comes from a man in his 70s with active or convalescent COVID-19. CDR3 coding DNA: TGTGCCAGCAGTTTATTGGGGAGGGGTAAGGGCACTGAAGCTTTCTTT. Its protein product is CASSLLGRGKGTEAFF. The full variable domain, rest sourced from reference TRBV28 and TRBJ1-1, is DVKVTQSSRYLVKRTGEKVFLECVQDMDHENMFWYRQDPGLGLRLIYFSYDVKMKEKGDIPEGYSVSREKKERFSLILESASTNQTSMYLCASSLLGRGKGTEAFFGQGTRLTVV.